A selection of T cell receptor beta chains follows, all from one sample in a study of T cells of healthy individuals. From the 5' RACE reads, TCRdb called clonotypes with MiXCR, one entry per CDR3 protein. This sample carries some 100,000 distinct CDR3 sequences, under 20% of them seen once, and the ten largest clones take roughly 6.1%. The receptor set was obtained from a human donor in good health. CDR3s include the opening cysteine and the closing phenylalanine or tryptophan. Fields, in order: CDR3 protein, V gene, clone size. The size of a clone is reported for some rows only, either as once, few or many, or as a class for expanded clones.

CDR3: CASSLALFPLGGASSYNSPLHF
V: TRBV7-2
size: few

CDR3: CASSEYEDEQFF
V: TRBV2
size: many

CDR3: CSAGVPGHNEQFF
V: TRBV20-1
size: many

CDR3: CASSFWTGNTIYF
V: TRBV5-6
size: few

CDR3: CASSPPLGTGGLNEQFF
V: TRBV18
size: few

CDR3: CASSETLGARHQPQHF
V: TRBV6-1
size: few

CDR3: CASTHGQPKDTEAFF
V: TRBV6-1
size: .

CDR3: CASSAREVLGNEQFF
V: TRBV2
size: .

CDR3: CSATRQGRNIQYF
V: TRBV20-1
size: many

CDR3: CASSHLNLISTDKYEAFF
V: TRBV4-1
size: many

CDR3: CASSFSRVGENIQYF
V: TRBV5-1
size: few

CDR3: CASSSVDSSWTQYF
V: TRBV7-9
size: few

CDR3: CASSHDRGRNEQYF
V: TRBV28
size: .

CDR3: CSASRLANTGELFF
V: TRBV20-1
size: many

CDR3: CSGNSDLGGANEQFF
V: TRBV20-1
size: many

CDR3: CASSLASGGDQETQYF
V: TRBV5-1
size: .

CDR3: CASSQWPGQETQYF
V: TRBV14
size: few

CDR3: CASSHQDRILNGYTF
V: TRBV4-3
size: few

CDR3: CSARQGEQYF
V: TRBV20-1
size: many

CDR3: CASRRQMNTEAFF
V: TRBV6-2/TRBV6-3
size: few

CDR3: CASSHGQGGEVDTQYF
V: TRBV7-6
size: few

CDR3: CASSPSTRYQPQHF
V: TRBV6-2/TRBV6-3
size: many

CDR3: CASRRGAQGEKLFF
V: TRBV11-2
size: many

CDR3: CGRRRGGGDTQYF
V: TRBV20-1
size: few

CDR3: CSAREPGGGPGANVLTF
V: TRBV20-1
size: few

CDR3: CASSQSRDSHLGSSPLHF
V: TRBV4-3
size: few

CDR3: CASSDPGVGNTGELFF
V: TRBV25-1
size: few

CDR3: CASSQVGGTDTQYF
V: TRBV4-2
size: .

CDR3: CASSLSPGAHGYTF
V: TRBV7-2
size: .

CDR3: CSARESGDTEAFF
V: TRBV20-1
size: few

CDR3: CASSLVPVITSANVLTF
V: TRBV5-5
size: many

CDR3: CASSLYQGAGTGELFF
V: TRBV28
size: few

CDR3: CASSPSLVGYEQFF
V: TRBV28
size: .

CDR3: CASSPGTDQPQHF
V: TRBV7-9
size: .

CDR3: CASSVVGAGNEAFF
V: TRBV9
size: few

CDR3: CASSPSGRAEAFF
V: TRBV7-9
size: .

CDR3: CASSPMKNTEAFF
V: TRBV18
size: few

CDR3: CASSLALAGLSEQYF
V: TRBV7-9
size: few

CDR3: CASSLIPDSEQYF
V: TRBV5-1
size: few

CDR3: CATSTGDSYNEQFF
V: TRBV15
size: .

CDR3: CASSLTILGGGETQYF
V: TRBV7-2
size: .